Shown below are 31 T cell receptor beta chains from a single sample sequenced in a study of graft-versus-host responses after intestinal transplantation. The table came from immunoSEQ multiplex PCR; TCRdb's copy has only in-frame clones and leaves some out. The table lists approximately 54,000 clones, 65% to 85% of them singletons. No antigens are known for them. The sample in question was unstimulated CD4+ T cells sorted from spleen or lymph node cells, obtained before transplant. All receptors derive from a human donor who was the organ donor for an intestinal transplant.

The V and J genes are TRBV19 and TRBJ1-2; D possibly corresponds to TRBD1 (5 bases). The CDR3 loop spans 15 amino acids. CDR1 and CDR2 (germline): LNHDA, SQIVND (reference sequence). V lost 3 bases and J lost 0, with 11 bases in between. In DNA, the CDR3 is TGTGCCAGTAGTATCGTCGGGACGGCTAACTATGGCTACACCTTC. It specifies CASSIVGTANYGYTF.

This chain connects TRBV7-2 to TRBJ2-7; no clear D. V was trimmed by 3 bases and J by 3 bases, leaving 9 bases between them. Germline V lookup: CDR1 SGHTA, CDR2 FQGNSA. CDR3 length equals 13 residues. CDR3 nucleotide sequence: TGTGCCAGCAGCTTTAGGAGAAGCTACGAGCAGTACTTC. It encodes CASSFRRSYEQYF.

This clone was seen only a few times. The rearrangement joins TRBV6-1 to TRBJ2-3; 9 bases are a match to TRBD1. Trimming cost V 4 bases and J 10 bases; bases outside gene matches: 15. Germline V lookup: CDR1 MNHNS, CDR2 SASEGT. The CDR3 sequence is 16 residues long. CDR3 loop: CASSVRGTGGPLPQYF. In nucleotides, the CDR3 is TGTGCCAGCAGTGTCCGCGGAACAGGGGGCCCCCTGCCGCAGTATTTT.

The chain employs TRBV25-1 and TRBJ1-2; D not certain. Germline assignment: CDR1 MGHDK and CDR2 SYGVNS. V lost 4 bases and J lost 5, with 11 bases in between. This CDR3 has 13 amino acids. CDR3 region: CASSVADSYGYTF. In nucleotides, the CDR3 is TGTGCCAGCAGTGTGGCAGACTCTTATGGCTACACCTTC.

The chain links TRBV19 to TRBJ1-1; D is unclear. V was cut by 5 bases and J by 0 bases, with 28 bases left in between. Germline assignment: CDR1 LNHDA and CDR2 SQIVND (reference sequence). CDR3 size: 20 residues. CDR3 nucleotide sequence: TGTGCCAGTAGTCTCAGCTTTAGCCGGGCCCCTGTGTCGATGAACACTGAAGCTTTCTTT. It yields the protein CASSLSFSRAPVSMNTEAFF.

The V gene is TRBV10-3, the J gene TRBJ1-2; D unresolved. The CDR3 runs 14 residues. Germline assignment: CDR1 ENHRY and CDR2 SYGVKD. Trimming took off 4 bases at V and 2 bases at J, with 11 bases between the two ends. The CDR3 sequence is CAISGGPRNYGYTF. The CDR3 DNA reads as TGTGCCATCAGTGGAGGGCCCCGGAACTATGGCTACACCTTC.

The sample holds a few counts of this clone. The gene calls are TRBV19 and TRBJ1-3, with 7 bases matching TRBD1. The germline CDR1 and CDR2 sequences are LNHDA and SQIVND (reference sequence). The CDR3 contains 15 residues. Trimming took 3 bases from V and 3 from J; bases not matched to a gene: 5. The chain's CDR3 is CASSISQGSGNTIYF. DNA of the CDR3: TGTGCCAGTAGTATTTCACAGGGGAGTGGAAACACCATATATTTT.

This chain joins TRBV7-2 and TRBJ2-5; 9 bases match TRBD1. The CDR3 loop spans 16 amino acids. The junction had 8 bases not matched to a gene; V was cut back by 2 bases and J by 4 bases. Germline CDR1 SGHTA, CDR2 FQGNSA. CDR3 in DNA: TGTGCCAGCAGCTTAAGGTTGGGGACAGGGACAGAGACCCAGTACTTC. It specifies CASSLRLGTGTETQYF.

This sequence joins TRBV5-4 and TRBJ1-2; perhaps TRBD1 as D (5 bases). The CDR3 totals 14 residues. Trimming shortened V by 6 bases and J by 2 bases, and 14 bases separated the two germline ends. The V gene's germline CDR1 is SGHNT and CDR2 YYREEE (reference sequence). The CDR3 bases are TGTGCCAGCACCAACCGGGGGGGGAACTATGGCTACACCTTC. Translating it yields CASTNRGGNYGYTF.

The CDR3, as DNA: TGTGCCAGCAGCTTAGAACGGGATAATTCACCCCTCCACTTT. It yields the protein CASSLERDNSPLHF. The genes are TRBV13 and TRBJ1-6; D gene ambiguous. Germline V lookup: CDR1 PRHDT, CDR2 FYEKMQ (reference sequence). There are 14 residues in the CDR3. Trimming stripped 1 base from V and 5 bases from J, with 6 bases between.

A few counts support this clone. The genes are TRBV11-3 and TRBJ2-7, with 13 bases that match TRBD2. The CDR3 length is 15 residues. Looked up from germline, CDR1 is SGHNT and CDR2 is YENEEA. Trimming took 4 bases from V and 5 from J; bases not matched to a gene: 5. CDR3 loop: CASSSRTSGSDEQYF. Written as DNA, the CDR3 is TGTGCCAGCAGCTCGAGGACTAGCGGGAGCGACGAGCAGTACTTC. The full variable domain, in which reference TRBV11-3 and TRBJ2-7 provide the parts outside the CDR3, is EAGVVQSPRYKIIEKKQPVAFWCNPISGHNTLYWYLQNLGQGPELLIRYENEEAVDDSQLPKDRFSAERLKGVDSTLKIQPAELGDSAVYLCASSSRTSGSDEQYFGPGTRLTVT.

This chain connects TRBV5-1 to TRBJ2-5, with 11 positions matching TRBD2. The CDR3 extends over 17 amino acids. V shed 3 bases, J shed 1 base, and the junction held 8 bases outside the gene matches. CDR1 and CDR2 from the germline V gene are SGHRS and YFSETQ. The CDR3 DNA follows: TGCGCCAGCAGCTCCCTGAAGACTAGCGGGGCCCAAGAGACCCAGTACTTC. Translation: CASSSLKTSGAQETQYF.

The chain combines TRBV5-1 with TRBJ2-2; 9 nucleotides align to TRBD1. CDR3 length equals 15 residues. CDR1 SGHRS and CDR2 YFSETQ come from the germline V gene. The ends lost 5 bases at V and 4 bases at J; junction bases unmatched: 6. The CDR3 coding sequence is TGCGCCAGCAGGAGTCCGGGACAGGGCACCGGGGAGCTGTTTTTT. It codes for CASRSPGQGTGELFF.

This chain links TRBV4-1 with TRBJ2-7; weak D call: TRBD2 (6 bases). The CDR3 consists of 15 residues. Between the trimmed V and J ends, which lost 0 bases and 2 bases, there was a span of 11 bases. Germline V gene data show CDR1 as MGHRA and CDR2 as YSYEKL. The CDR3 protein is CASSQERGLAYEQYF. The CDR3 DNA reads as TGCGCCAGCAGCCAAGAACGGGGGTTGGCCTACGAGCAGTACTTC.

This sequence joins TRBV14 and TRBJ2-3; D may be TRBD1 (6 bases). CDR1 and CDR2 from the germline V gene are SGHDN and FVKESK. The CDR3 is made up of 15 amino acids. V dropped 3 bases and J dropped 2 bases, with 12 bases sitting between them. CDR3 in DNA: TGTGCCAGCAGCCATCGGACAGCCTACACAGATACGCAGTATTTT. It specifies CASSHRTAYTDTQYF.

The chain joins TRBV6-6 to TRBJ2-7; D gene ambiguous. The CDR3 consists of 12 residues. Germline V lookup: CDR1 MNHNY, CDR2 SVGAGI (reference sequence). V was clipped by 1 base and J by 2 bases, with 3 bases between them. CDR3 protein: CASSYFAYEQYF. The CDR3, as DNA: TGTGCCAGCAGTTACTTTGCCTACGAGCAGTACTTC.

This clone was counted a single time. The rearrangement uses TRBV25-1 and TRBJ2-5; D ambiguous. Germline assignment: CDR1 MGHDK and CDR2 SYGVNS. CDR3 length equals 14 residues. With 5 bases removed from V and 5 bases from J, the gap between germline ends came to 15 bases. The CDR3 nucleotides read TGTGCCAGCAGTCCTCAAAGAGGTCGTGAGACCCAGTACTTC. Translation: CASSPQRGRETQYF.

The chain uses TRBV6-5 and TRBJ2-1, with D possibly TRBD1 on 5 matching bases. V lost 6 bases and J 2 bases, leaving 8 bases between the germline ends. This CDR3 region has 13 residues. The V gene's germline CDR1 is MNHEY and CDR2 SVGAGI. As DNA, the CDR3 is TGTGCCAGCAGGGGGCCAGCCTACAATGAGCAGTTCTTC. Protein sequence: CASRGPAYNEQFF.

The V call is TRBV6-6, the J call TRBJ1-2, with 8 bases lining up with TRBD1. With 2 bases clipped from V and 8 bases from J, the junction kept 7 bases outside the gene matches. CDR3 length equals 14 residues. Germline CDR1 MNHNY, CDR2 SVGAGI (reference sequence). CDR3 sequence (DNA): TGTGCCAGCAGTTACCAATGGACAGGGAAAGGCTACACCTTC. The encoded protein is CASSYQWTGKGYTF.

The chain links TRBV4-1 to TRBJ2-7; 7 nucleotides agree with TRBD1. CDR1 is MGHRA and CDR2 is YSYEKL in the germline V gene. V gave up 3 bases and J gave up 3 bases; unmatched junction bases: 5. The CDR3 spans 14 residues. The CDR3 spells CASSQGTGDYEQYF. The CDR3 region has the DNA TGCGCCAGCAGCCAGGGAACAGGGGACTACGAGCAGTACTTC.

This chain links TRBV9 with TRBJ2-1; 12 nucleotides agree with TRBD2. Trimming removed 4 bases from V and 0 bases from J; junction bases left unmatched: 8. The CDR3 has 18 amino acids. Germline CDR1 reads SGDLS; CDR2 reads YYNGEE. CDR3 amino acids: CASSLWTSGVSSYNEQFF. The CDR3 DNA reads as TGTGCCAGCAGCCTGTGGACTAGCGGGGTTAGCTCCTACAATGAGCAGTTCTTC.

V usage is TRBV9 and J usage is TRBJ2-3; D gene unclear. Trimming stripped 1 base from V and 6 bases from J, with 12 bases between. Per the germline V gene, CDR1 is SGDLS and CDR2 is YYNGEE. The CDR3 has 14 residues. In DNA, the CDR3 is TGTGCCAGCAGCGTATTTGGGATTAGGGATACGCAGTATTTT. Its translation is CASSVFGIRDTQYF.

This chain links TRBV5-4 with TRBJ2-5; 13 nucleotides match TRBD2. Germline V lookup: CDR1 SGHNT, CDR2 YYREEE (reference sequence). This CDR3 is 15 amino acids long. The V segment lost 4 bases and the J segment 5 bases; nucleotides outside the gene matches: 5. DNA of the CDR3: TGTGCCAGCAGCAAGACTAGCGGGGGGTGGGAGACCCAGTACTTC. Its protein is CASSKTSGGWETQYF.

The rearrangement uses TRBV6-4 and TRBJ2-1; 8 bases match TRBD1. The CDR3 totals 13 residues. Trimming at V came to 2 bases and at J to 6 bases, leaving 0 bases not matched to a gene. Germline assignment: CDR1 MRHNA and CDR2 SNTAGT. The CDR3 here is CASSDTGGNEQFF. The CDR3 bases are TGTGCCAGCAGTGACACAGGGGGCAATGAGCAGTTCTTC.

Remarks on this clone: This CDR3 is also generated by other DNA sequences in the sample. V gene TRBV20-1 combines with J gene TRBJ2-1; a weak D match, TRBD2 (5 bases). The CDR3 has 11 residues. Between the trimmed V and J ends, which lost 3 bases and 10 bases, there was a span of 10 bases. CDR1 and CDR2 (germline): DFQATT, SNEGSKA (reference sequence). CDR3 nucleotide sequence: TGCAGTGCTAGTAGGACGGGAGAGCAGTTCTTC. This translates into CSASRTGEQFF.

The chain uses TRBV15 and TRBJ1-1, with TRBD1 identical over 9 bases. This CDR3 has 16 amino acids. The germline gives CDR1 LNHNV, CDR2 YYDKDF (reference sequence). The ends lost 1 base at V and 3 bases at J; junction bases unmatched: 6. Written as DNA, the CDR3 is TGTGCCACCAGCAGAGGAAGGGGACAGGGCCACACTGAAGCTTTCTTT. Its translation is CATSRGRGQGHTEAFF. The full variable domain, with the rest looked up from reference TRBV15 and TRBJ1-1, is DAMVIQNPRYQVTQFGKPVTLSCSQTLNHNVMYWYQQKSSQAPKLLFHYYDKDFNNEADTPDNFQSRRPNTSFCFLDIRSPGLGDTAMYLCATSRGRGQGHTEAFFGQGTRLTVV.

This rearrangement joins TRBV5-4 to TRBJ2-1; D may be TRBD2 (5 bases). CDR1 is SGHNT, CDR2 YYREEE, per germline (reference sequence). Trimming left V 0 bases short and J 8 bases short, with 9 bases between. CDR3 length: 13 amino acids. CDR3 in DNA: TGTGCCAGCAGCTTGGGACTCGGGGATGAGCAGTTCTTC. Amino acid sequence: CASSLGLGDEQFF.

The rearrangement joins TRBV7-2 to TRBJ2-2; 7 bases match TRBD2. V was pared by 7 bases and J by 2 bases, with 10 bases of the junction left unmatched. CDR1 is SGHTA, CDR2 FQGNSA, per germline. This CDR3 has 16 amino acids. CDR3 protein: CASTHRLAPNTGELFF. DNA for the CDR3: TGTGCCAGCACCCACCGACTAGCTCCCAACACCGGGGAGCTGTTTTTT.

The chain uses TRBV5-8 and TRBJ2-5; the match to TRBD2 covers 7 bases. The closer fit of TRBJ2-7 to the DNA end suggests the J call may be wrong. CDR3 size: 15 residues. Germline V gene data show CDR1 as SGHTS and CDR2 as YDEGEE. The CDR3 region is CASSFTAGPLYEQYF. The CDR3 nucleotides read TGTGCCAGCAGCTTTACAGCGGGACCACTCTACGAGCAGTACTTC.

This CDR3 reads CSASPLYGYTF. CDR3 nucleotide sequence: TGCAGTGCTAGCCCCTTATATGGCTACACCTTC. The chain carries TRBV20-1 and TRBJ1-2; D is undetermined. Germline V lookup: CDR1 DFQATT, CDR2 SNEGSKA (reference sequence). The CDR3 covers 11 residues. V was clipped by 3 bases and J by 5 bases, with 7 bases between them.

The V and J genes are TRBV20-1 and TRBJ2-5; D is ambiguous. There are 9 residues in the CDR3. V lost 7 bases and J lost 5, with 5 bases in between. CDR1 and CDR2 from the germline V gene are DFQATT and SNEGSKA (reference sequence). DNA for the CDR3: TGCAGTGTAGGGGAGACCCAGTACTTC. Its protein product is CSVGETQYF.